Detailed here is one T cell receptor beta chain. The data belong to a study of blood T cell repertoires in COVID-19. This CDR3 is built from 16 residues. Germline assignment: CDR1 MGHDK and CDR2 SYGVNS. The V gene lost 5 bases and the J gene lost 5 bases, with 19 bases spanning the gap. Libraries were prepared by immunoSEQ multiplex PCR; TCRdb keeps only in-frame clonotypes and omits some of them. The sample includes under 100,000 clones, around 92% of them seen just once. The TCR was taken from a woman aged 55-69 years with active COVID-19. Sequenced sample: peripheral blood. The chain links TRBV25-1 to TRBJ2-1; D possibly corresponds to TRBD2 (5 bases). The CDR3: CASSPLQGAENNEQFF. The DNA for the CDR3 is TGTGCCAGCAGTCCGCTCCAAGGAGCGGAGAACAATGAGCAGTTCTTC.